The present entry profiles one T cell receptor (beta chain) with its context. Its target antigen remains unknown. No base-level quality is on record; no much larger clone is a single base apart. From the cysteine through the phenylalanine, the CDR3 covers 16 amino acids. Left in the record is the CDR3 DNA by itself, 48 bases read in frame from the first base. CDR1 and CDR2 were assigned from the germline V gene as SGHVS and FNYEAQ. Germline trimming amounts to 5 bases on V and 5 bases on J, with 11 as the count of junction bases outside the gene matches. This specimen belongs to a study of T cell responses to AZD1222 COVID-19 vaccine (dated by TCRdb to 2020 to 2023). Some background on the complete study: TCR sequencing covered over 230 trial participants: 200 to 210 given two doses of AZD1222 and 26 given two doses of MenACWY control vaccine. Trial participants were enrolled by age into subgroups of 18-55, 56-69 and 70-plus years, and roughly 150, 30 and 60 TCR-sequenced participants, respectively, were included in these subgroups. The full study reports these points: The 56-69-year group was small, and its depth increase did not reach significance, likely because of low power. Reportedly, almost half of the unique spike-specific TCRs recognized epitopes lying outside the regions that are mutated in the B.1.351 and B.1.1.7 variants. Because no samples from the day 14 peak response were available, repertoires could be characterized only after the peak T cell response. Most participants were white British and females outnumbered males, and the authors suggested that clonal diversity may have been underestimated. The vaccine-associated CD4 TCRs covered the entire spike protein, and the dominant responses fell in regions 160-218 and 743-854. Spike-specific TCR breadth and depth rose significantly after two AZD1222 doses compared with day 0 and with MenACWY recipients. Conclusions about previously exposed vaccinees were limited because only 6 or 7 AZD1222 recipients were SARS-CoV-2 seropositive at baseline.

The CDR3 regions of human TCRbeta chains were subjected to immunosequencing. Under the source paper's analysis protocol: Repertoire TCRs were checked for matches against a reference library of SARS-CoV-2-specific TCRs that had been generated using the MIRA antigen-specificity platform. Breadth was defined as the fraction of unique TCRs that were SARS-CoV-2-associated, and depth was defined as the fraction of total T cells that were SARS-CoV-2-associated. Using the MIRA data, each spike-specific TCR was assigned both to the spike region to which the TCR was reactive and to a CD4 or CD8 class. Log10-transformed breadth and depth values were compared by one-way ANOVA with Sidak's multiple comparisons tests. The immuneACCESS repertoire file appears here via TCRdb, limited to in-frame rearrangements. These files lack a portion of the clones; in checked studies, under half of the deficit traces to unresolved V genes, and the cause of the others is not known. That table is the source of V, J and clone size, and D and trimming were worked out from the DNA. For this sample the table gives around 110,000 clones, of which 70% to 90% were detected only once. The ten biggest clones cover around 4.5% of the sample.

According to the study, the label for this sample's time point signals: about 28 days (+/-7) after the second vaccine dose. AZD1222 recipients with second doses at about 4 weeks or about 12 weeks were pooled, because spike-specific TCR depth and breadth did not differ between schedules. The vaccinee samples were drawn from two UK trials, COV001 and COV002, one of which was a single-blind randomized controlled phase 2/3 trial testing AZD1222 (ChAdOx1 nCoV-19) in healthy adults. Trial participant PBMC samples were collected at day 0 and day 28 after the second dose for TCRbeta chain sequencing. Here the sequenced sample was peripheral blood, taken 28 days after the second AZD1222 dose. The clonotype was recovered from an adult who received the AZD1222 COVID-19 vaccine. The chain was built from TRBV7-6 and TRBJ2-3, with 9 junctional bases fitting TRBD1. The CDR3 corresponds to CASSPLRDRVEDTQYF. The sequence in DNA is TGTGCCAGCAGCCCACTCCGGGACAGGGTGGAAGATACGCAGTATTTT. The CDR3, completed at both ends by the reference TRBV7-6 and TRBJ2-3 genes, gives the full variable domain GAGVSQSPRYKVTKRGQDVALRCDPISGHVSLYWYRQALGQGPEFLTYFNYEAQQDKSGLPNDRFSAERPEGSISTLTIQRTEQRDSAMYRCASSPLRDRVEDTQYFGPGTRLTVL.